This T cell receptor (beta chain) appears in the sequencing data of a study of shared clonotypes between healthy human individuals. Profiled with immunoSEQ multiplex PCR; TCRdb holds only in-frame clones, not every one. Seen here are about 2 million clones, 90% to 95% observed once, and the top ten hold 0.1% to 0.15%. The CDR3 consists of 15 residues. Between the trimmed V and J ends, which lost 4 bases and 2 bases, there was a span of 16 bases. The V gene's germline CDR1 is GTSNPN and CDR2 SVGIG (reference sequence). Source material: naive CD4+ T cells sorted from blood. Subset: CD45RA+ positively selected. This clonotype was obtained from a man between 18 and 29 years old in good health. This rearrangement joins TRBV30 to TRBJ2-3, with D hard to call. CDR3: CAWIPKAPFTDTQYF. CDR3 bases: TGTGCCTGGATCCCCAAGGCGCCCTTCACAGATACGCAGTATTTT.